A single sample is the source of the 17 T cell receptor beta chains below, sequenced in a study of blood T cell repertoires in COVID-19. Repertoires were generated with immunoSEQ multiplex PCR, while TCRdb's copy carries only in-frame clones and drops some. This table holds about 390,000 clones, 85% to 90% found once. The sequencing input was PBMCs or T cells enriched from blood (not recorded which). The receptors here all came from a woman between 45 and 60 years old who had recovered from COVID-19.

This clone was recorded a few times. The chain employs TRBV7-2 and TRBJ1-2, with D perhaps matching TRBD1 (5 bases). The CDR3 loop spans 12 amino acids. The V end lost 5 bases, the J end lost 8 bases, and 12 bases lay between the germline ends. Germline lookup yields CDR1 SGHTA and CDR2 FQGNSA. CDR3 sequence: CASSPDTGGYTF. CDR3 sequence (DNA): TGTGCCAGCAGCCCGGACACGGGCGGCTACACCTTC.

This clone was counted between two and nine times. The genes are TRBV7-2 and TRBJ1-5, with TRBD1 identical over 7 bases. CDR3 length: 15 amino acids. The V gene end was trimmed by 5 bases and the J gene end by 3 bases; junction bases not matched to a gene: 7. CDR1 and CDR2 from the germline V gene are SGHTA and FQGNSA. This CDR3 is CASSRDSAFNQPQHF. CDR3 in DNA: TGTGCCAGCAGCCGGGACAGCGCTTTCAATCAGCCCCAGCATTTT.

This rearrangement joins TRBV7-6 to TRBJ1-5, with D possibly matching TRBD1 (5 bases). Trimming pared 2 bases from V and 6 bases from J, leaving 14 bases between. The CDR3 totals 15 residues. Per germline, CDR1 SGHVS and CDR2 FNYEAQ. The CDR3 reads CASSLSSRGTQPQHF. CDR3 coding DNA: TGTGCCAGCAGCTTATCCTCAAGGGGAACTCAGCCCCAGCATTTT.

The gene calls are TRBV3-1 (or the pseudogene TRBV3-2) and TRBJ1-1, with 8 bases lining up with TRBD1. Looked up from germline, CDR1 is LGHDT and CDR2 is YNNKEL (reference sequence). CDR3 length equals 13 residues. The junction had 2 bases not matched to a gene; V was cut back by 0 bases and J by 8 bases. The CDR3 nucleotides read TGTGCCAGCAGCCAAGATAACAGGGGGGAAGCTTTCTTT. Protein product: CASSQDNRGEAFF.

The gene calls are TRBV5-8 and TRBJ2-5; TRBD2 is a possible D gene (6 bases). The CDR3 spans 16 residues. Trimming stripped 6 bases from V and 5 bases from J, with 23 bases between. Germline assignment: CDR1 SGHTS and CDR2 YDEGEE. As DNA, the CDR3 is TGTGCCAGCACCCCGGGGGTCGGGGAAGGACGGGAGACCCAGTACTTC. It codes for CASTPGVGEGRETQYF.

As DNA, the CDR3 is TGTGCTAGTGGTTTGAGGTTGGGGGCCGAGCAGTACTTC. It yields the protein CASGLRLGAEQYF. The chain is built from TRBV12-5 and TRBJ2-7, with a weak D call TRBD1 (6 bases). CDR3 length equals 13 residues. The V end was cut by 2 bases, the J end by 6 bases, with 11 bases between. Germline V gene lookup returns CDR1 LGHNT and CDR2 FRNRAP.

The chain carries TRBV6-5 and TRBJ1-4; 7 nucleotides agree with TRBD1. The CDR3 length is 14 residues. Germline V gene data show CDR1 as MNHEY and CDR2 as SVGAGI. V was clipped by 5 bases and J by 7 bases; unmatched bases: 7. The CDR3 here is CASSPDRAGEKLFF. As DNA, the CDR3 is TGTGCCAGCAGTCCTGACAGGGCGGGTGAAAAACTGTTTTTT.

The chain carries TRBV6-5 and TRBJ1-6; a weak D match, TRBD1 (5 bases). This CDR3 has 15 residues. Germline values: CDR1 MNHEY, CDR2 SVGAGI. Trimming shortened V by 7 bases and J by 3 bases, and 13 bases separated the two germline ends. In DNA form, the CDR3 reads TGTGCCAGCACCATAGACAGTCTCTATAATTCACCCCTCCACTTT. Translation gives CASTIDSLYNSPLHF.

This clone has only one observation. The chain links TRBV30 to TRBJ1-2; D gene unclear. This CDR3 is built from 15 residues. CDR1 and CDR2 (germline): GTSNPN, SVGIG (reference sequence). V dropped 2 bases and J dropped 0 bases, with 13 bases sitting between them. As DNA, the CDR3 is TGTGCCTGGAGTAGGCTTGGCACAGCTAACTATGGCTACACCTTC. Protein: CAWSRLGTANYGYTF.

In DNA, the CDR3 is TGTGCCATCAGTGAGCCGACAGGGGTTAATTCACCCCTCCACTTT. Its protein is CAISEPTGVNSPLHF. This sequence joins TRBV10-3 and TRBJ1-6; 8 bases are a match to TRBD1. Germline V gene lookup returns CDR1 ENHRY and CDR2 SYGVKD. This CDR3 spans 15 amino acids. Trimming removed 2 bases from V and 6 bases from J; junction bases left unmatched: 3.

This sequence joins TRBV7-3 and TRBJ2-5; D is unclear. Trimming took 2 bases from V and 3 from J, leaving 7 bases between them. The CDR3 has 13 residues. Germline-derived CDR1 and CDR2 are SGHTA and FQGTGA. This CDR3 is CASSLGGKETQYF. The CDR3 DNA reads as TGTGCCAGCAGCTTAGGCGGAAAAGAGACCCAGTACTTC.

This chain uses TRBV7-2 with TRBJ1-1; a weak D match, TRBD1 (5 bases). The CDR3 covers 14 residues. Germline CDR1 and CDR2: SGHTA and FQGNSA. V lost 5 bases and J lost 3, with 13 bases in between. CDR3 coding DNA: TGTGCCAGCAGCGCATTCGGGGGAGACACTGAAGCTTTCTTT. Amino acids: CASSAFGGDTEAFF.

J is TRBJ1-5 and V is TRBV25-1; possibly TRBD1 for D (5 bases). Germline V gene lookup returns CDR1 MGHDK and CDR2 SYGVNS. The CDR3 loop spans 18 amino acids. V was clipped by 6 bases and J by 0 bases, with 21 bases between them. The CDR3 coding sequence is TGTGCCAGCAGCGCTTGGGGCAGGGAATTAAGTAGCAATCAGCCCCAGCATTTT. The encoded protein is CASSAWGRELSSNQPQHF.

This clone was counted only a few times. The chain has TRBV2 and TRBJ2-7; 10 bases agree with TRBD1. With V trimmed by 6 bases and J by 1 base, 3 bases remained unmatched. Germline V lookup: CDR1 SNHLY, CDR2 FYNNEI. The CDR3 is 14 amino acids. The CDR3 bases are TGTGCCAGCAGCGGACAGGGGGTATCCTACGAGCAGTACTTC. Its protein is CASSGQGVSYEQYF. The full variable domain, its missing parts supplied by reference TRBV2 and TRBJ2-7, is EPEVTQTPSHQVTQMGQEVILRCVPISNHLYFYWYRQILGQKVEFLVSFYNNEISEKSEIFDDQFSVERPDGSNFTLKIRSTKLEDSAMYFCASSGQGVSYEQYFGPGTRLTVT.

This clone is a singleton in its sample. The chain uses TRBV6-2 or TRBV6-3 and TRBJ1-5; a possible D gene is TRBD1 (6 bases). The CDR3 consists of 16 residues. Germline V gene sequence: CDR1 MNHEY, CDR2 SVGEGT. The V gene lost 5 bases and the J gene lost 2 bases, with 16 bases spanning the gap. The DNA for the CDR3 is TGTGCCAGCAGTGACCCGAGGGGACAACGCAATCAGCCCCAGCATTTT. Translation: CASSDPRGQRNQPQHF.

This chain joins TRBV28 and TRBJ1-4; TRBD1 matches at 10 bases. This CDR3 comprises 15 residues. Trimming at V came to 7 bases and at J to 7 bases, leaving 9 bases not matched to a gene. From germline, CDR1 is MDHEN and CDR2 SYDVKM. CDR3 bases: TGTGCCAGCACCCATCCTTGGGACAGGGGTGAAAAACTGTTTTTT. It specifies CASTHPWDRGEKLFF.

This clone was seen a few times. The chain is built from TRBV28 and TRBJ1-4; D remains unclear. The CDR3 runs 12 residues. Trimming took off 3 bases at V and 5 bases at J, with 4 bases between the two ends. Germline CDR1 and CDR2: MDHEN and SYDVKM. CDR3 sequence: CASSFLNEKLFF. The CDR3 coding sequence is TGTGCCAGCAGTTTTCTAAATGAAAAACTGTTTTTT.